This TCR beta chain was documented in a study of blood T cell repertoires in COVID-19. Study information: COVID-19 samples from acute and convalescent phases originated in the United States, Italy and Spain.

The CDR3 totals 15 residues. Germline trimming cut 3 bases from V and 5 bases from J; bases unmatched to any gene: 5. Germline CDR1 and CDR2: LNHNV and YYDKDF (reference sequence). Some clones are missing from TCRdb's copy, which holds only in-frame ones; the method was immunoSEQ multiplex PCR. The data hold approximately 460,000 clones, with 89% observed a single time. Sequenced input: peripheral blood. The chain has TRBV15 and TRBJ2-7; 12 bases are shared with TRBD2. This receptor was taken from a man aged 18 to 29 with COVID-19, enrolled during active disease. CDR3: CATSRTSGSLHEQYF. The CDR3 DNA is TGTGCCACCAGCAGGACTAGCGGGAGTCTCCACGAGCAGTACTTC. The full variable domain, its missing parts supplied by reference TRBV15 and TRBJ2-7, is DAMVIQNPRYQVTQFGKPVTLSCSQTLNHNVMYWYQQKSSQAPKLLFHYYDKDFNNEADTPDNFQSRRPNTSFCFLDIRSPGLGDTAMYLCATSRTSGSLHEQYFGPGTRLTVT.